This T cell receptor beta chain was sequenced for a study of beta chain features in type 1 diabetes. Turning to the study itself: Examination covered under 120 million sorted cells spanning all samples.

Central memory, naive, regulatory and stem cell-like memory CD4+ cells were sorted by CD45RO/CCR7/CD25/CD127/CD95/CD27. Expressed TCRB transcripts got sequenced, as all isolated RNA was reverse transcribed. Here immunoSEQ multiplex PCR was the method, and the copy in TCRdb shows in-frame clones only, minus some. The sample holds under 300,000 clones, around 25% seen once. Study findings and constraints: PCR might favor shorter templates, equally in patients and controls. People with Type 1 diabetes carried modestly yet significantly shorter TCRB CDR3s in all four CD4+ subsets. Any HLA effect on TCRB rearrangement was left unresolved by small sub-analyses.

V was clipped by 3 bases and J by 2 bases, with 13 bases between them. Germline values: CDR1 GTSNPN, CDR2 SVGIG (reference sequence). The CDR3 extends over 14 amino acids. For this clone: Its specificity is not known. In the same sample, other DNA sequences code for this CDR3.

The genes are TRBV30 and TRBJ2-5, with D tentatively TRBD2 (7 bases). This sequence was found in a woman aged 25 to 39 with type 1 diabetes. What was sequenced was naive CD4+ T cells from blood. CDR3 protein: CAWRRGGAQETQYF. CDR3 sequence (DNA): TGTGCCTGGAGAAGGGGGGGGGCACAAGAGACCCAGTACTTC.